These T cell receptor beta chains were read from a single sample in a study of lymphopenia after photon versus proton radiotherapy. Data came from immunoSEQ multiplex PCR; TCRdb stores just in-frame clones and leaves some out. The sample includes about 26,000 clones, 85% of them seen just once. Sequenced material: peripheral blood, taken from a patient treated with photon-based radiotherapy. The source is a man aged 25-45 years with gastric cancer. CDR3s include the opening cysteine and the closing phenylalanine or tryptophan. D genes are given only for firm matches. Only some rows state a clone size, as once, few, many or a class for expanded clones.

TRBV11-3	-	TRBJ2-3	-	CASSLERARTDTQYF	TGTGCCAGCAGCTTAGAAAGGGCCAGGACAGATACGCAGTATTTT
TRBV10-1	-	TRBJ1-1	-	CASSEFAGIGTEAFF	TGCGCCAGCAGTGAGTTTGCAGGGATCGGCACTGAAGCTTTCTTT
TRBV6-6	few	TRBJ1-4	-	CASSSGQQYEKLFF	TGTGCCAGCAGTTCGGGGCAGCAGTATGAAAAACTGTTTTTT
TRBV18	-	TRBJ2-7	-	CASSPTDSSSYEQYF	TGTGCCAGCTCACCGACAGACAGTAGCTCCTACGAGCAGTACTTC
TRBV6-5	-	TRBJ2-1	TRBD2	CASSYGAGNYNEQFF	TGTGCCAGCAGTTACGGAGCGGGGAACTACAATGAGCAGTTCTTC
TRBV5-1	once	TRBJ2-6	-	CASSLRLSGANVLTF	TGCGCCAGCAGCTTAAGACTCTCTGGGGCCAACGTCCTGACTTTC
TRBV6-5	-	TRBJ1-3	-	CASSYSTGSGNTIYF	TGTGCCAGCAGTTACTCGACCGGCTCTGGAAACACCATATATTTT
TRBV28	-	TRBJ1-2	TRBD1	CASSSGTGIGYTF	TGTGCCAGCAGTTCCGGGACAGGGATCGGCTACACCTTC
TRBV19	-	TRBJ2-5	-	CASSIVGPQETQYF	TGTGCCAGTAGTATAGTAGGACCCCAAGAGACCCAGTACTTC
TRBV4-2	-	TRBJ2-3	TRBD2	CASSLVASGRTDTQYF	TGTGCCAGCAGCCTTGTAGCTAGCGGGAGGACAGATACGCAGTATTTT
TRBV7-6	-	TRBJ2-7	-	CASSLFSHEGEQYF	TGTGCCAGCAGCTTATTTTCCCACGAGGGCGAGCAGTACTTC
TRBV28	-	TRBJ1-5	TRBD1	CASSPVRGQVYNQPQHF	TGTGCCAGCAGTCCCGTTAGGGGGCAGGTATACAATCAGCCCCAGCATTTT
TRBV2	-	TRBJ1-1	-	CASTYLQENTEAFF	TGTGCCAGCACCTATTTACAGGAGAACACTGAAGCTTTCTTT
TRBV5-1	-	TRBJ2-1	TRBD2	CASTFGGDNEQFF	TGCGCCAGCACCTTTGGGGGGGACAATGAGCAGTTCTTC